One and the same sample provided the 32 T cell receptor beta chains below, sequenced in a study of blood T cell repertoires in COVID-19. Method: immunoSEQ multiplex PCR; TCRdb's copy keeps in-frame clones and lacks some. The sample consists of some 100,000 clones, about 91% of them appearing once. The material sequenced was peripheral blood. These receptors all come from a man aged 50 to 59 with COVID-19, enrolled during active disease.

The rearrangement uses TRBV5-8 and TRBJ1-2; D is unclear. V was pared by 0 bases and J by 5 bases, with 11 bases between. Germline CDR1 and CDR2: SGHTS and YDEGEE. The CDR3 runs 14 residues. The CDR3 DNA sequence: TGTGCCAGCAGCTTGGGGGAAGGAGGATATGGCTACACCTTC. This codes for CASSLGEGGYGYTF.

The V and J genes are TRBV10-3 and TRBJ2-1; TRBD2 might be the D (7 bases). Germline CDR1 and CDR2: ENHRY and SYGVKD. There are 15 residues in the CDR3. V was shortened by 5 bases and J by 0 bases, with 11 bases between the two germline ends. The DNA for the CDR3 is TGTGCCATCAGTTCCGCGGGGGCCTCCTACAATGAGCAGTTCTTC. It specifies CAISSAGASYNEQFF.

The CDR3 region has the DNA TGTGCCAGCAGTTACCTCCGGGACAAGGGAGGGACTGAAGCTTTCTTT. It translates to CASSYLRDKGGTEAFF. The chain employs TRBV6-5 and TRBJ1-1, with TRBD1 as a possible D gene (6 bases). V was trimmed by 2 bases and J by 5 bases, leaving 18 bases between them. Germline V gene sequence: CDR1 MNHEY, CDR2 SVGAGI. This CDR3 region has 16 residues.

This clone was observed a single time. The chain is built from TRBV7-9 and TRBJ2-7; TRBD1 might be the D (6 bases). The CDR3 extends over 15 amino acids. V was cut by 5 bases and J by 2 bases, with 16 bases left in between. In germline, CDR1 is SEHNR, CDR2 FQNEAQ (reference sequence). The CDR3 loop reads CASSPHRTVPYEQYF. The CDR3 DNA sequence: TGTGCCAGCAGCCCACACAGGACAGTTCCCTACGAGCAGTACTTC.

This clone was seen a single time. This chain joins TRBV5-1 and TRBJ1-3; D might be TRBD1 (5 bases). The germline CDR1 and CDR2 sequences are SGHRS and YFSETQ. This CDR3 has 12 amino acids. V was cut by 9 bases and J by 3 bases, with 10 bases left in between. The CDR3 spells CATQGSGNTIYF. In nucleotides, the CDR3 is TGCGCCACTCAGGGAAGTGGAAACACCATATATTTT.

The CDR3 region has the DNA TGTGCCAGCAGAACCGGGACTGATAACACTGAAGCTTTCTTT. Its translation: CASRTGTDNTEAFF. V usage is TRBV7-3 and J usage is TRBJ1-1; D may be TRBD1 (5 bases). The CDR3 spans 14 residues. V gave up 6 bases and J gave up 2 bases, with 13 bases separating them. Germline V gene sequence: CDR1 SGHTA, CDR2 FQGTGA.

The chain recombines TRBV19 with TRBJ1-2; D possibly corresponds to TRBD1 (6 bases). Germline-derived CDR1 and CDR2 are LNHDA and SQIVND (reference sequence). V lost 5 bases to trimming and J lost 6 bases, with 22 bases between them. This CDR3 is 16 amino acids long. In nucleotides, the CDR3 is TGTGCCAGTAGTGCCCCTAAGGGCAGGGGCCATGATGGCTACACCTTC. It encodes CASSAPKGRGHDGYTF.

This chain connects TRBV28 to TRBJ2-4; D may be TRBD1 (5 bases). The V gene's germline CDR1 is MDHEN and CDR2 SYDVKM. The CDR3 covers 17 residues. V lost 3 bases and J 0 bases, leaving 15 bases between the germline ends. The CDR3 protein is CASSFPGQLLAKNIQYF. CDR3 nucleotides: TGTGCCAGCAGTTTCCCCGGACAACTACTAGCCAAAAACATTCAGTACTTC.

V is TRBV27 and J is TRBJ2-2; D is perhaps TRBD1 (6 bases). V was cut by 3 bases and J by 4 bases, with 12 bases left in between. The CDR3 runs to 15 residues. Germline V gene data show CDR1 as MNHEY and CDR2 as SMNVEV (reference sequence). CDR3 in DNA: TGTGCCAGCAGTTTGGGGCAGGGGACCACCGGGGAGCTGTTTTTT. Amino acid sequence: CASSLGQGTTGELFF.

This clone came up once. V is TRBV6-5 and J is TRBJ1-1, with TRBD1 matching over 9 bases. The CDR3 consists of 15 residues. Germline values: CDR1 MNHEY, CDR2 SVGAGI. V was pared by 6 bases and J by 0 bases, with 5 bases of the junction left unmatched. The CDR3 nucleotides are TGTGCCAGCAGGGCTCGGACAGGGGTGAACACTGAAGCTTTCTTT. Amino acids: CASRARTGVNTEAFF.

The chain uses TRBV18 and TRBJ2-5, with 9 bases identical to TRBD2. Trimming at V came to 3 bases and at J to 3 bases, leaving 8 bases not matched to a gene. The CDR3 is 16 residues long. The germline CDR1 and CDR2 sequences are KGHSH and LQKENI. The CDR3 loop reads CASSPKVLAGKETQYF. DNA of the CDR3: TGTGCCAGCTCACCCAAAGTCCTAGCGGGGAAAGAGACCCAGTACTTC.

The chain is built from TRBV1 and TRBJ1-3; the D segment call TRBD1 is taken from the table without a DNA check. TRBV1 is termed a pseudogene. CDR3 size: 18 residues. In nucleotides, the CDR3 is TGCACCAGCAGCCAATCGACAGCCCCGGAACTCTCTGGAAACACCATATATTTT. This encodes CTSSQSTAPELSGNTIYF.

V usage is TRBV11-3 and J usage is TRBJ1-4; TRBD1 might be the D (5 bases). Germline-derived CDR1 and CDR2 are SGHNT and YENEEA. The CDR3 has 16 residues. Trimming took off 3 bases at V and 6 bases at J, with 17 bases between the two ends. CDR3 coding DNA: TGTGCCAGCAGCTTCTCCCGCGCAGGGATACATGAAAAACTGTTTTTT. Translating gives CASSFSRAGIHEKLFF.

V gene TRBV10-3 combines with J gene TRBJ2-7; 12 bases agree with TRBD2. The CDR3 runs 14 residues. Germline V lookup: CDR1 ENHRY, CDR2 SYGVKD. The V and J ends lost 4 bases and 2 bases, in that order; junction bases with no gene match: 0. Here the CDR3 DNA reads TGTGCCATCAGTGGGACTAGCGGGGCCTACGAGCAGTACTTC. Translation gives CAISGTSGAYEQYF.

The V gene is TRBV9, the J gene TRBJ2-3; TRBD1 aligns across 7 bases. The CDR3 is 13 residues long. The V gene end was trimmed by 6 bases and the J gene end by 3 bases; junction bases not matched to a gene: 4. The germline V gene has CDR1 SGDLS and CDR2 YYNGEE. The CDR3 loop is CASTRQGTDTQYF. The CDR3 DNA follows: TGTGCCAGCACCAGACAGGGAACAGATACGCAGTATTTT.

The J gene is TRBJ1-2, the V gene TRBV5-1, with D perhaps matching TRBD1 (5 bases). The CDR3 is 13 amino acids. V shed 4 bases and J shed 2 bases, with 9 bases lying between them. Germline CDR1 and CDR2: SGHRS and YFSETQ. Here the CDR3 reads CASSQDKNYGYTF. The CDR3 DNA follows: TGCGCCAGCAGCCAGGACAAGAACTATGGCTACACCTTC.

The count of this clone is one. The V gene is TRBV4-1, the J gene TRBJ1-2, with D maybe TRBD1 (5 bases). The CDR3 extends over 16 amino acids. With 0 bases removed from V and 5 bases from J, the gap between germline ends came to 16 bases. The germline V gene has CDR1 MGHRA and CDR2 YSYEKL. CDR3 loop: CASSQERGLVVYGYTF. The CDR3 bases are TGCGCCAGCAGCCAAGAGCGGGGACTCGTAGTGTATGGCTACACCTTC.

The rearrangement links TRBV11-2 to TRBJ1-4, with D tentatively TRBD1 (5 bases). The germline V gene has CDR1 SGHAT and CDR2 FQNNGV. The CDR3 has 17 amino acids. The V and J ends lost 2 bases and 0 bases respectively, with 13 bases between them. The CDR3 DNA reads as TGTGCCAGCAGCTTACTCATCGACAGTGCAACTAATGAAAAACTGTTTTTT. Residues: CASSLLIDSATNEKLFF. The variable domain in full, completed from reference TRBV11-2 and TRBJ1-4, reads EAGVAQSPRYKIIEKRQSVAFWCNPISGHATLYWYQQILGQGPKLLIQFQNNGVVDDSQLPKDRFSAERLKGVDSTLKIQPAKLEDSAVYLCASSLLIDSATNEKLFFGSGTQLSVL.

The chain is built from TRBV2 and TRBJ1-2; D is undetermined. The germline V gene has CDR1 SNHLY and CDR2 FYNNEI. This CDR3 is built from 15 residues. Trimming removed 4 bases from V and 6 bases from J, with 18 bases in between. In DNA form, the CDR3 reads TGTGCCAGCAGTGGGCGGAGGATTGGGTGGGATGGCTACACCTTC. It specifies CASSGRRIGWDGYTF.

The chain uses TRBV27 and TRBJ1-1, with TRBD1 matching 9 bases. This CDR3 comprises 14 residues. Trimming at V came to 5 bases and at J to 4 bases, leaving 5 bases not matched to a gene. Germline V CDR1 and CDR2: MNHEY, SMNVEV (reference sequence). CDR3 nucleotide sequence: TGTGCCAGCAGTGAAGACAGGGGGGGCACTGAAGCTTTCTTT. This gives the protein CASSEDRGGTEAFF.

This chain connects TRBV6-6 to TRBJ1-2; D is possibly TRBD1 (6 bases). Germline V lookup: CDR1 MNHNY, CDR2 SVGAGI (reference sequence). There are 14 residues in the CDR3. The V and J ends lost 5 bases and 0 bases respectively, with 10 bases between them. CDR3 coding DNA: TGTGCCAGCAGTCCCGGACAGTCTAACTATGGCTACACCTTC. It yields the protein CASSPGQSNYGYTF.

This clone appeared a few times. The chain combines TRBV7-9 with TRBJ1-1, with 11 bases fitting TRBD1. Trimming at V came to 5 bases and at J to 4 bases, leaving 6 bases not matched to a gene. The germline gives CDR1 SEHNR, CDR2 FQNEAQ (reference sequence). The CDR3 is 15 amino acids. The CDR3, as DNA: TGTGCCAGCAGCCCACGGACAGGGGGCGGCACTGAAGCTTTCTTT. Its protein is CASSPRTGGGTEAFF. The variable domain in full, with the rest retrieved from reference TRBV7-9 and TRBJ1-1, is DTGVSQNPRHKITKRGQNVTFRCDPISEHNRLYWYRQTLGQGPEFLTYFQNEAQLEKSRLLSDRFSAERPKGSFSTLEIQRTEQGDSAMYLCASSPRTGGGTEAFFGQGTRLTVV.

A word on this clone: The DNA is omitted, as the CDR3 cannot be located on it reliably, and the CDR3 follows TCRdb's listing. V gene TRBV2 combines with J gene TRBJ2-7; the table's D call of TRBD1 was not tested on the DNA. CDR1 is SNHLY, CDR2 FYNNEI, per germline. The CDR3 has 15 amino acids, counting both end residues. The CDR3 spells CASSEYVGQGALEYF.

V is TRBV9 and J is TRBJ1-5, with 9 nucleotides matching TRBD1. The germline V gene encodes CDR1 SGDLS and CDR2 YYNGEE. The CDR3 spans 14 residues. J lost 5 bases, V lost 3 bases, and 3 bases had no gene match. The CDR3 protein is CASSAGTGYQPQHF. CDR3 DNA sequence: TGTGCCAGCAGCGCTGGGACAGGGTATCAGCCCCAGCATTTT.

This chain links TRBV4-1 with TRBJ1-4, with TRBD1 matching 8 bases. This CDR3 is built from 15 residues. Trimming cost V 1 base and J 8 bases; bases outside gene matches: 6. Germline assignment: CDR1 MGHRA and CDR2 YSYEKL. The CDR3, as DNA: TGCGCCAGCAGCCAAGTACAGGGGGTATGGGAAAAACTGTTTTTT. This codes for CASSQVQGVWEKLFF.

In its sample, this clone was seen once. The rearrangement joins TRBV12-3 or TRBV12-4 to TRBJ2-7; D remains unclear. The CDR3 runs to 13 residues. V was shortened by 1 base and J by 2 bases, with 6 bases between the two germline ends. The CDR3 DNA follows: TGTGCCAGCAGTTTAGACACAGCCTACGAGCAGTACTTC. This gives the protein CASSLDTAYEQYF.

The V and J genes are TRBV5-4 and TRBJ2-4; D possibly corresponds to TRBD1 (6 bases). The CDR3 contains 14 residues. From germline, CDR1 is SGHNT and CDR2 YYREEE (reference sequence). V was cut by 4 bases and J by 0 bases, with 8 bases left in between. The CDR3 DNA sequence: TGTGCCAGCAGCCAGACAGGAGCCAAAAACATTCAGTACTTC. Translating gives CASSQTGAKNIQYF.

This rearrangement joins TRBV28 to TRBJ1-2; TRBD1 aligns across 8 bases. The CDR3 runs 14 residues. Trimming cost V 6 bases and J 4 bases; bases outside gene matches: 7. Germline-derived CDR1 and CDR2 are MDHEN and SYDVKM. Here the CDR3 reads CASSPLQGAYGYTF. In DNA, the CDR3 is TGTGCCAGCAGCCCTCTCCAGGGGGCCTATGGCTACACCTTC.

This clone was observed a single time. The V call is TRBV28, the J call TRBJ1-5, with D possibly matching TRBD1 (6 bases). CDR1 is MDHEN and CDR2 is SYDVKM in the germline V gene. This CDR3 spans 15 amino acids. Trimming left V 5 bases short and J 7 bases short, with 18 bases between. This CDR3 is CASSMLGAGVQPQHF. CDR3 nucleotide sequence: TGTGCCAGCAGTATGTTGGGAGCAGGGGTACAGCCCCAGCATTTT.

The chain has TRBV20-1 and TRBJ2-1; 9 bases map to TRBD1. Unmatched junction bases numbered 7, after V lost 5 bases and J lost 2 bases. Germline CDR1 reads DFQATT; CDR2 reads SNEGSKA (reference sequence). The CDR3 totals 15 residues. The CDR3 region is CSARGRDRAYNEQFF. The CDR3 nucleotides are TGCAGTGCTCGTGGCCGGGACAGGGCCTACAATGAGCAGTTCTTC.

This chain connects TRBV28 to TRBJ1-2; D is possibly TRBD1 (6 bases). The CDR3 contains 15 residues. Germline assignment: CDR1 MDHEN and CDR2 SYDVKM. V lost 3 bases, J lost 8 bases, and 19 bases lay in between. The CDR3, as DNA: TGTGCCAGCAGTTTCATGTCAACAGGGATAGAAGGCTACACCTTC. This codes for CASSFMSTGIEGYTF.

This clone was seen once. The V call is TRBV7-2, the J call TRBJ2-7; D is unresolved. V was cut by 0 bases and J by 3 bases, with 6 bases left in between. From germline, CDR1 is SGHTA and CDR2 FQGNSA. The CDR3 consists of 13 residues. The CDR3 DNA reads TGTGCCAGCAGCTTAGCGCGAAGCTACGAGCAGTACTTC. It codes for CASSLARSYEQYF.